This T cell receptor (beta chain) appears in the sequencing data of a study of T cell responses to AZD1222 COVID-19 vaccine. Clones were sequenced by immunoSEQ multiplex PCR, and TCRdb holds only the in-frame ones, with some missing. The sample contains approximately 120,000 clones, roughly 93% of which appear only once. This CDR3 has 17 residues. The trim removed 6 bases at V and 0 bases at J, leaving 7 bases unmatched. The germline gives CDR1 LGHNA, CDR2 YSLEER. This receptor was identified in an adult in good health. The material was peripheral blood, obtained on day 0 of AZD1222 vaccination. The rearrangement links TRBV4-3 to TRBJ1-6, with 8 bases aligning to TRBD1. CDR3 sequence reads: CASSPGQGSSYNSPLHF. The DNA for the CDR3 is TGCGCCAGCAGTCCCGGACAGGGAAGCTCCTATAATTCACCCCTCCACTTT.